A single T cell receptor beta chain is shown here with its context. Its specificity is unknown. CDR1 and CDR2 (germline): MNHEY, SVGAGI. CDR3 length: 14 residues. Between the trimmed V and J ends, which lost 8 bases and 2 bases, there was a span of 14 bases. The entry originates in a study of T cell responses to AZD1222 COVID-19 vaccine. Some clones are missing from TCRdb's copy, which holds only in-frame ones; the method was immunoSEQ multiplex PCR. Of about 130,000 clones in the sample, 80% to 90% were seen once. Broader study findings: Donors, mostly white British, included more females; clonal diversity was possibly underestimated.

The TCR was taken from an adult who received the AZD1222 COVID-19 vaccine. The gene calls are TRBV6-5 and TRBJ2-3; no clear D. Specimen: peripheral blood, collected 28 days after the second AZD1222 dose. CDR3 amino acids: CASHPHGFTDTQYF. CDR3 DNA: TGTGCCAGCCACCCACACGGATTCACAGATACGCAGTATTTT.